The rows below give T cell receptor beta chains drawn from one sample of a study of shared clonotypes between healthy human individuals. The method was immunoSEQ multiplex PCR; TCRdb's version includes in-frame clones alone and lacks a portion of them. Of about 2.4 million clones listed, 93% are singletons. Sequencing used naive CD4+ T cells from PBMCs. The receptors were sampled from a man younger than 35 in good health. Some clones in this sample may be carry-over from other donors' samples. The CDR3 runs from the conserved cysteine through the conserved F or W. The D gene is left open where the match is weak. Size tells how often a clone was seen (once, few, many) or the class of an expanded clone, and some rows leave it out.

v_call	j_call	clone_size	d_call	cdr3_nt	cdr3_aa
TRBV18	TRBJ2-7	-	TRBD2	TGTGCCAGCTCACCCACGCTGATAGCGGGAGCCCACGAGCAGTACTTC	CASSPTLIAGAHEQYF
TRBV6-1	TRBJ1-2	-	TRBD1	TGTGCCAGCAGTGCCGGGACAGACTATGGCTACACCTTC	CASSAGTDYGYTF
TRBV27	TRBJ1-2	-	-	TGTGCCAGCAGTTTCTCCGGCAGGGTGGACTATGGCTACACCTTC	CASSFSGRVDYGYTF
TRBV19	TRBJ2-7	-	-	TGTGCCAGTAGTGCGGGCCGACCATTCTCCAGTGAGCAGTACTTC	CASSAGRPFSSEQYF
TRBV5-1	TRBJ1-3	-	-	TGCGCCAGCAGCTTGGATTTGGGAAACACCATATATTTT	CASSLDLGNTIYF
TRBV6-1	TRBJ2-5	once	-	TGTGCCAGCAGGGATAGTGGAGGGAGGGAGACCCAGTACTTC	CASRDSGGRETQYF
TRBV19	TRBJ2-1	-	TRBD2	TGTGCCAGTAGTCCGACTAGCGGGATTTCCAATGAGCAGTTCTTC	CASSPTSGISNEQFF
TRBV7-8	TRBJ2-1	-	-	TGTGCCAGCAGCTTAGGATTCATAGCTACGAGCTCCTACAATGAGCAGTTCTTC	CASSLGFIATSSYNEQFF
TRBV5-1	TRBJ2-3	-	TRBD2	TGCGCCAGCAGCTTGGCTTTCGGCGGGAGACTGGAAGATACGCAGTATTTT	CASSLAFGGRLEDTQYF
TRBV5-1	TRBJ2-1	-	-	TGCGCCAGCAGCTCTACAGCCAGCTCCTACAATGAGCAGTTCTTC	CASSSTASSYNEQFF
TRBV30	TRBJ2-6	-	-	TGTGCCTGGAGTGTTGGGGGGACTGGGGCCAACGTCCTGACTTTC	CAWSVGGTGANVLTF
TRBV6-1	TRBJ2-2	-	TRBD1	TGTGCCAGCAGATATCGGGACAGGGTCCCCGGGGAGCTGTTTTTT	CASRYRDRVPGELFF
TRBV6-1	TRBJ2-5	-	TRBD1	TGTGCCAGCAGTGCTTCCGGGACAGGGGAAGAGACCCAGTACTTC	CASSASGTGEETQYF
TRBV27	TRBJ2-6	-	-	TGTGCCAGCAGTTTTTCCGGGGCCAACGTCCTGACTTTC	CASSFSGANVLTF
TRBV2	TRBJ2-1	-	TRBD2	TGTGCCAGCATTGGACTAGCGGGCAGCTCCTACAATGAGCAGTTCTTC	CASIGLAGSSYNEQFF
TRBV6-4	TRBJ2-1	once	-	TGTGCCAGCAGTGATCGCGGGAAAACTACCAATGAGCAGTTCTTC	CASSDRGKTTNEQFF
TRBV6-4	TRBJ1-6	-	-	TGTGCCAGCAGGCGGAGAAATTCACCCCTCCACTTT	CASRRRNSPLHF
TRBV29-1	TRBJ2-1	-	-	TGCAGCGTTGATAATCAGCGGTCCTACAATGAGCAGTTCTTC	CSVDNQRSYNEQFF
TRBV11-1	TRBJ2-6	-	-	TGTGCCAGCAGCCGCGAGTACTCTGGGGCCAACGTCCTGACTTTC	CASSREYSGANVLTF
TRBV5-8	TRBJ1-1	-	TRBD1	TGTGCCAGCAGCGATAGACCGGGACAGAGAGGGAATGCTTTCTTT	CASSDRPGQRGNAFF
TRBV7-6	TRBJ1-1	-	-	TGTGCCAGCAGCTTAAGTCCTGCGGCGAACACTGAAGCTTTCTTT	CASSLSPAANTEAFF
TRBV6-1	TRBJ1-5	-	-	TGTGCCAGCAGTGATGGGACTTATAGCAATCAGCCCCAGCATTTT	CASSDGTYSNQPQHF
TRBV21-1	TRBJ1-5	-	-	TGTGCCAGCAGCCCGAAGGAGTACGGTGGGAATCAGCCCCAGCATTTT	CASSPKEYGGNQPQHF
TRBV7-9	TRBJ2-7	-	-	TGTGCCAGCAGCACTAAACCTGGGACATCCTTTTCCGAGCAGTACTTC	CASSTKPGTSFSEQYF
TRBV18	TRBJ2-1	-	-	TGTGCCAGCTCACCACCGTCCAGCGGTAACAACAATGAGCAGTTCTTC	CASSPPSSGNNNEQFF
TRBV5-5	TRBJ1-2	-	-	TGTGCCAGCAGCTTGGCTTGGTCATCCTATGGCTACACCTTC	CASSLAWSSYGYTF
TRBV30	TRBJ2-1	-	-	TGTGCCTGGAGTGGAGCCGGGGGAGTGGAGTTCTTC	CAWSGAGGVEFF
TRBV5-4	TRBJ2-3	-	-	TGTGCCAGCAGCTTGGCCTTCGGCGTCATACAGAGCACAGATACGCAGTATTTT	CASSLAFGVIQSTDTQYF
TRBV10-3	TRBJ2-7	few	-	TGTGCCATCAGTGTGTGGACTGGCTACGAGCAGTACTTC	CAISVWTGYEQYF
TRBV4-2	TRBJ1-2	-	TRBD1	TGTGCCAGCAGCCTTGGGACAGGGAACTATGGCTACACCTTC	CASSLGTGNYGYTF
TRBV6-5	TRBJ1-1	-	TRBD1	TGTGCCAGCAGTTCAGGACAGGTCCAGACATCTGAAGCTTTCTTT	CASSSGQVQTSEAFF
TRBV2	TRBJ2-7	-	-	TGTGCCAGCAGACAGGACTCCTACGAGCAGTACTTC	CASRQDSYEQYF
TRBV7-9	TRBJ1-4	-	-	TGTGCCAGCAGCTTAGACGGGGCTCGTATATGGGAAAAACTGTTTTTT	CASSLDGARIWEKLFF
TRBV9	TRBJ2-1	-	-	TGTGCCAGCAGCGTAGTGACCCATTCCTACAATGAGCAGTTCTTC	CASSVVTHSYNEQFF
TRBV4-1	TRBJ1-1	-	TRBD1	TGCGCCAGCAGCCAAGACGACAGGGGGACTGAAGCTTTCTTT	CASSQDDRGTEAFF
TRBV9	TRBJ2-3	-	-	TGTGCCAGCAGCCAGGGACCGATAGATACGCAGTATTTT	CASSQGPIDTQYF
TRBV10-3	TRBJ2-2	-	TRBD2	TGTGCCATCAGTGACCCCGGGACTACGAACACCGGGGAGCTGTTTTTT	CAISDPGTTNTGELFF
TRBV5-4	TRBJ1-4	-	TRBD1	TGTGCCAGCAGCGTGACCGGGACAGGAGAAAAACTGTTTTTT	CASSVTGTGEKLFF
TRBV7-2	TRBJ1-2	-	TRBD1	TGTGCCAGCAGCTTAGGTGACAGGGTGAACGGTGGCTACACCTTC	CASSLGDRVNGGYTF
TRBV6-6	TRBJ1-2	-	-	TGTGCCAGCAGTTACTCATCTAGTGACTATGGCTACACCTTC	CASSYSSSDYGYTF
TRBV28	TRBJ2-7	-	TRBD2	TGTGCCAGCAGTTTTACCGGGACTAGCTTTTTCTACGAGCAGTACTTC	CASSFTGTSFFYEQYF